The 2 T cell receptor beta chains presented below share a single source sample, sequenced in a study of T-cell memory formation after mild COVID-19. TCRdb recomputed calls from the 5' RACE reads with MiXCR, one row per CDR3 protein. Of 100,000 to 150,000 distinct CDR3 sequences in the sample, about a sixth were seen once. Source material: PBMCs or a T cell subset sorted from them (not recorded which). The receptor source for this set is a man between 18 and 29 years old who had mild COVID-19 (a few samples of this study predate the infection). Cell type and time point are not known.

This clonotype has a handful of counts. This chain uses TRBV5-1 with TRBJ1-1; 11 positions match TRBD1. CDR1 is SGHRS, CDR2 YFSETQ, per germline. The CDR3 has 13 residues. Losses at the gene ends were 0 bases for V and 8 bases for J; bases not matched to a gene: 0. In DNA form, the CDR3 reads TGCGCCAGCAGCTTGGGGACAGGGGGCGAAGCTTTCTTT. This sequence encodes CASSLGTGGEAFF.

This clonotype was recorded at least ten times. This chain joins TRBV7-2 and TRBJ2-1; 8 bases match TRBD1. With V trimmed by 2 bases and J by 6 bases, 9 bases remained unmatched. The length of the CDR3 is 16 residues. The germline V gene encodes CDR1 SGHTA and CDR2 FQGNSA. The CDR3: CASSLWGQASVNEQFF. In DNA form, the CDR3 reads TGTGCCAGCAGCTTATGGGGACAGGCGTCCGTCAATGAGCAGTTCTTC.